Below, 18 T cell receptor beta chains from the same sample are listed, as sequenced in a study of blood T cell repertoires in COVID-19. Produced via immunoSEQ multiplex PCR; TCRdb's table is partial and in-frame only. The sample comprises approximately 380,000 clones, approximately 91% of which are singletons, and about 0.86% rests with the top ten. Material for sequencing was PBMCs or T cells enriched from blood (not recorded which). The receptors stem from a woman between 40 and 55 years old who had been exposed to COVID-19.

V usage is TRBV10-3 and J usage is TRBJ1-3; 7 bases align to TRBD1. The germline CDR1 and CDR2 sequences are ENHRY and SYGVKD. With V trimmed by 3 bases and J by 2 bases, 7 bases remained unmatched. The CDR3 has 16 amino acids. The CDR3 region is CAISETGELPGNTIYF. The CDR3 DNA reads as TGTGCCATCAGTGAAACAGGGGAACTACCTGGAAACACCATATATTTT.

The chain recombines TRBV28 with TRBJ2-1, with 10 bases lining up with TRBD2. Germline-derived CDR1 and CDR2 are MDHEN and SYDVKM. This CDR3 has 16 residues. V gave up 6 bases and J gave up 12 bases; unmatched junction bases: 17. The CDR3 DNA is TGTGCCAGCAGATCCAGTCTAGCGGGGGAGCACCAGGGGCAGTTCTTC. Its translation: CASRSSLAGEHQGQFF.

The chain joins TRBV10-3 to TRBJ2-5; TRBD2 aligns across 9 bases. The CDR3 is 17 amino acids. Germline CDR1 and CDR2: ENHRY and SYGVKD. The V and J ends lost 2 bases and 2 bases, in that order; junction bases with no gene match: 9. CDR3 in DNA: TGTGCCATCAGTGAGGAATTAGCGGGGGTGATACAAGAGACCCAGTACTTC. Protein sequence: CAISEELAGVIQETQYF.

V usage is TRBV5-1 and J usage is TRBJ1-1; D perhaps matches TRBD1 (5 bases). Germline V gene lookup returns CDR1 SGHRS and CDR2 YFSETQ. The germline V and J ends were trimmed by 1 base and 5 bases, with 15 bases remaining between them. The CDR3 contains 15 residues. In DNA, the CDR3 is TGCGCCAGCAGCTTGTTTTCAGGGTTCTTGACTGAAGCTTTCTTT. Protein: CASSLFSGFLTEAFF.

The chain links TRBV18 to TRBJ1-6; possibly TRBD1 for D (5 bases). V lost 1 base and J lost 7, with 11 bases in between. Germline-derived CDR1 and CDR2 are KGHSH and LQKENI. This CDR3 has 15 amino acids. The CDR3 here is CASSPLGDGNSPLHF. The CDR3 coding sequence is TGTGCCAGCTCACCACTAGGGGATGGGAATTCACCCCTCCACTTT.

The rearrangement uses TRBV7-9 and TRBJ1-2; D gene unclear. Germline V gives CDR1 SEHNR, CDR2 FQNEAQ (reference sequence). V lost 2 bases, J lost 3 bases, and 4 bases lay in between. The CDR3 spans 12 residues. Written as DNA, the CDR3 is TGTGCCAGCAGCTTACAGGACTATGGCTACACCTTC. Its translation: CASSLQDYGYTF.

The chain employs TRBV5-1 and TRBJ2-1; 10 bases match TRBD1. Germline loops: CDR1 SGHRS, CDR2 YFSETQ. This CDR3 comprises 15 residues. With 3 bases clipped from V and 7 bases from J, the junction kept 7 bases outside the gene matches. CDR3 region: CASSSGTGVTNEQFF. As DNA, the CDR3 is TGCGCCAGCAGCTCCGGGACAGGGGTCACTAATGAGCAGTTCTTC.

V gene TRBV5-1 combines with J gene TRBJ2-5; TRBD2 aligns across 7 bases. Germline CDR1 and CDR2: SGHRS and YFSETQ. CDR3 size: 16 residues. The V gene end was trimmed by 0 bases and the J gene end by 5 bases; junction bases not matched to a gene: 10. The CDR3 nucleotides are TGCGCCAGCAGCTTGGGACCGGGAGGCGGGGAGGAGACCCAGTACTTC. It yields the protein CASSLGPGGGEETQYF.

The chain employs TRBV5-1 and TRBJ1-4, with 7 bases aligning to TRBD1. The CDR3 consists of 16 residues. Germline assignment: CDR1 SGHRS and CDR2 YFSETQ. The ends lost 0 bases at V and 7 bases at J; junction bases unmatched: 9. CDR3 protein: CASSLADFQGGEKLFF. Written as DNA, the CDR3 is TGCGCCAGCAGCTTGGCCGACTTCCAGGGGGGTGAAAAACTGTTTTTT.

The genes are TRBV5-1 and TRBJ2-7, with D perhaps matching TRBD2 (5 bases). Trimming took 3 bases from V and 9 from J, leaving 16 bases between them. Per the germline V gene, CDR1 is SGHRS and CDR2 is YFSETQ. CDR3 length: 13 residues. CDR3: CASSSKTGGRQYF. CDR3 DNA: TGCGCCAGCAGCTCGAAAACCGGTGGGAGGCAGTACTTC.

The V gene is TRBV29-1, the J gene TRBJ2-3; TRBD2 aligns across 14 bases. With 4 bases clipped from V and 0 bases from J, the junction kept 3 bases outside the gene matches. From germline, CDR1 is SQVTM and CDR2 ANQGSEA. This CDR3 region has 16 residues. The CDR3 DNA reads as TGCAGCGTTGCGGGGACTAGCGGGGGTAGCACAGATACGCAGTATTTT. This gives the protein CSVAGTSGGSTDTQYF.

Turning to this clone: Its ends do not fully match the called genes, so a read error is possible. The chain combines TRBV2 with TRBJ2-1; 9 positions agree with TRBD2. The CDR3 has 15 amino acids. From germline, CDR1 is SNHLY and CDR2 FYNNEI. CDR3: CASSQAGGNYNEQFF. DNA for the CDR3: TGTGCCAGCAGTCAAGCGGGAGGTAACTACAATGAGCAGTTCTTC.

The chain links TRBV20-1 to TRBJ1-6, with TRBD1 identical over 7 bases. The CDR3 is 15 residues long. With 3 bases clipped from V and 5 bases from J, the junction kept 7 bases outside the gene matches. Germline V gene lookup returns CDR1 DFQATT and CDR2 SNEGSKA (reference sequence). The CDR3 DNA follows: TGCAGTGCTAGTTCGACAGGGATCGATAATTCACCCCTCCACTTT. Its protein is CSASSTGIDNSPLHF.

This clone was seen a single time. The V and J genes are TRBV28 and TRBJ1-1, with D uncertain. Trimming took 6 bases from V and 3 from J, leaving 14 bases between them. This CDR3 region has 14 residues. Germline CDR1 is MDHEN and CDR2 is SYDVKM. The CDR3 protein is CASRAPIRYTEAFF. DNA for the CDR3: TGTGCCAGCAGAGCCCCAATACGGTACACTGAAGCTTTCTTT.

The chain is built from TRBV18 and TRBJ2-7, with 9 bases aligning to TRBD1. The trim removed 6 bases at V and 5 bases at J, leaving 11 bases unmatched. The CDR3 totals 15 residues. Germline CDR1 reads KGHSH; CDR2 reads LQKENI. The CDR3 region has the DNA TGTGCCAGCTCTACTAGGACAGGGGAGGGCCACGAGCAGTACTTC. This codes for CASSTRTGEGHEQYF.

The chain carries TRBV7-3 and TRBJ1-1; tentatively, D is TRBD1 (6 bases). V was cut by 5 bases and J by 5 bases, with 12 bases left in between. Per the germline V gene, CDR1 is SGHTA and CDR2 is FQGTGA. This CDR3 has 13 residues. The CDR3 DNA is TGTGCCAGCAGCCACAGGGAGAGGACTGAAGCTTTCTTT. This encodes CASSHRERTEAFF.

This clone showed up many times. The chain couples TRBV6-5 to TRBJ1-6; 7 nucleotides align to TRBD1. The CDR3 sequence is 15 residues long. V lost 7 bases, J lost 7 bases, and 10 bases stayed unmatched. CDR1 is MNHEY, CDR2 SVGAGI, per germline. The CDR3 sequence is CASTRQGLGNSPLHF. The CDR3 DNA reads as TGTGCCAGCACAAGACAGGGCCTGGGGAATTCACCCCTCCACTTT.

The chain is built from TRBV6-5 and TRBJ1-1; D not resolved. Trimming left V 2 bases short and J 1 base short, with 5 bases between. The CDR3 is 13 residues long. Per germline, CDR1 MNHEY and CDR2 SVGAGI. The CDR3 DNA reads as TGTGCCAGCAGTTACAGCCAGAACACTGAAGCTTTCTTT. Encoded protein: CASSYSQNTEAFF.